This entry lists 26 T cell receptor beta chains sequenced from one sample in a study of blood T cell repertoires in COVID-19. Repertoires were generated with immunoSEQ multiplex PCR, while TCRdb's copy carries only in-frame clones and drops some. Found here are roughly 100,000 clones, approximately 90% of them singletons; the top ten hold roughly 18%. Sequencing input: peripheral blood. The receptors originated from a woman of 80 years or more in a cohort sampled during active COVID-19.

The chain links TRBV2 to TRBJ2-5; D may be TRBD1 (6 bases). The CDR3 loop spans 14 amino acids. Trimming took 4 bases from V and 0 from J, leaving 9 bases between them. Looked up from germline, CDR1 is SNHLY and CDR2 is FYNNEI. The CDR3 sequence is CASSADRYQETQYF. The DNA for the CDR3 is TGTGCCAGCAGTGCTGACAGGTACCAAGAGACCCAGTACTTC.

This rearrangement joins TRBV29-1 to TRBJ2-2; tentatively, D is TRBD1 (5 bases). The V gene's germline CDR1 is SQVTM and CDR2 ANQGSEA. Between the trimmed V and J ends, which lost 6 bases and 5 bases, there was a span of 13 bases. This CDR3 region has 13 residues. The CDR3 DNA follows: TGCAGCGTCACTGGGGCTGGAACCGGGGAGCTGTTTTTT. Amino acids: CSVTGAGTGELFF.

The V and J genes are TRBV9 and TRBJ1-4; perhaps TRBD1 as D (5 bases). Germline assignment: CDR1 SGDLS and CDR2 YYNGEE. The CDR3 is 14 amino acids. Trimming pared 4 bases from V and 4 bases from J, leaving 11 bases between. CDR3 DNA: TGTGCCAGCAGCCGTGGGGGGGTTAATGAAAAACTGTTTTTT. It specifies CASSRGGVNEKLFF.

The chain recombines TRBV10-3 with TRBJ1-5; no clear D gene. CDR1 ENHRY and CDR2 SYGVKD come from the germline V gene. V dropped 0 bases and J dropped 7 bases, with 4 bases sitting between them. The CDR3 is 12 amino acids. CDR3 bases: TGTGCCATCAGTGAGTCGCAGCAGCCCCAGCATTTT. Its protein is CAISESQQPQHF.

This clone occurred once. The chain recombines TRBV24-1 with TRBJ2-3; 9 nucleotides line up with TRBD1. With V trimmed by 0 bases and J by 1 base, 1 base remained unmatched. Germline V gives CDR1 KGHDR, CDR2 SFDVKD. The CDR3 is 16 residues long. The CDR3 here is CATSDLRTGGTDTQYF. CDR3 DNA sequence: TGTGCCACCAGTGATTTGCGGACAGGGGGCACAGATACGCAGTATTTT.

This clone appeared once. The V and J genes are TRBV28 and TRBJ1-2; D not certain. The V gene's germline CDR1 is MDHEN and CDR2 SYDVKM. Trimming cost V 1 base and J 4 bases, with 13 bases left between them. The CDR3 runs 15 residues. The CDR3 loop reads CASSLLMGGIYGYTF. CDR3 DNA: TGTGCCAGCAGTTTATTAATGGGCGGGATCTATGGCTACACCTTC.

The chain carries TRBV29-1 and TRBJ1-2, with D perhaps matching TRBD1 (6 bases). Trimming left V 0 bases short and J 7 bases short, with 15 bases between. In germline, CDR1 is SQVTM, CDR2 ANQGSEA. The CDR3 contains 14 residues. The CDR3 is CSVEDKRGGIGYTF. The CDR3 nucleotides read TGCAGCGTTGAAGATAAGAGGGGGGGGATTGGCTACACCTTC.

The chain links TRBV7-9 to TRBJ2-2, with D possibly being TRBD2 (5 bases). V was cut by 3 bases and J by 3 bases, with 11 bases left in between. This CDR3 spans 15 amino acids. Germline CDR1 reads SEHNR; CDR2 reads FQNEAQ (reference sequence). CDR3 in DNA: TGTGCCAGCAGCTTCGGCGAGAGGGACACCGGGGAGCTGTTTTTT. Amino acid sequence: CASSFGERDTGELFF. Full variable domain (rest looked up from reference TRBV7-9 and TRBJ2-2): DTGVSQNPRHKITKRGQNVTFRCDPISEHNRLYWYRQTLGQGPEFLTYFQNEAQLEKSRLLSDRFSAERPKGSFSTLEIQRTEQGDSAMYLCASSFGERDTGELFFGEGSRLTVL.

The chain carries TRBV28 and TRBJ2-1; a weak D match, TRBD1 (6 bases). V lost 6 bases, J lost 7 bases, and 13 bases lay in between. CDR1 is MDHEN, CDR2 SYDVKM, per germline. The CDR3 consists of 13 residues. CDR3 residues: CASREQGRNEQFF. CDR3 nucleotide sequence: TGTGCCAGCAGGGAGCAGGGGAGAAATGAGCAGTTCTTC.

The CDR3 bases are TGTGCCAGCAGACCGGGACAGGGGACAAACTATGGCTACACCTTC. Its translation is CASRPGQGTNYGYTF. The rearrangement joins TRBV28 to TRBJ1-2; 10 positions agree with TRBD1. This CDR3 contains 15 residues. V was clipped by 6 bases and J by 2 bases; unmatched bases: 6. The germline CDR1 and CDR2 sequences are MDHEN and SYDVKM.

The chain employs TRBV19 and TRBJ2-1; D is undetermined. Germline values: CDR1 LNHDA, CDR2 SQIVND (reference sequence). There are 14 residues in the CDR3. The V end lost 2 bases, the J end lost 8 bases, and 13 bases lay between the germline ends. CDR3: CASSIPGLRDEQFF. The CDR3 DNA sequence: TGTGCCAGTAGTATACCAGGCCTGAGAGATGAGCAGTTCTTC. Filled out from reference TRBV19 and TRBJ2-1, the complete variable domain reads DGGITQSPKYLFRKEGQNVTLSCEQNLNHDAMYWYRQDPGQGLRLIYYSQIVNDFQKGDIAEGYSVSREKKESFPLTVTSAQKNPTAFYLCASSIPGLRDEQFFGPGTRLTVL.

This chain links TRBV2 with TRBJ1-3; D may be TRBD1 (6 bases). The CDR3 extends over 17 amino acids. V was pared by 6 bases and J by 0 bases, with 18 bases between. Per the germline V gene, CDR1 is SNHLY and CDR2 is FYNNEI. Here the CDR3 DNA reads TGTGCCAGCAGAAACCCCCCCGGACAGAACTCTGGAAACACCATATATTTT. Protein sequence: CASRNPPGQNSGNTIYF.

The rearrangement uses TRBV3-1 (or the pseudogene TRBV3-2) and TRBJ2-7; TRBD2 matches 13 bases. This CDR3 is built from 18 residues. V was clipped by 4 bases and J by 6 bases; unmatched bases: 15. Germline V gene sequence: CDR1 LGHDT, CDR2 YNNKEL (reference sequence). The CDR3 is CASSPLRLAGGGGVEQYF. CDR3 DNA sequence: TGTGCCAGCAGCCCCCTAAGACTAGCGGGAGGAGGGGGGGTCGAGCAGTACTTC.

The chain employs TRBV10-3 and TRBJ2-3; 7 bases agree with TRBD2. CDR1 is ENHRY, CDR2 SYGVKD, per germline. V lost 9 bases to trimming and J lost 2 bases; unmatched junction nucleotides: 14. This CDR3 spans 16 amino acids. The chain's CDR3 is CAMNDVERGDTDTQYF. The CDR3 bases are TGTGCCATGAATGACGTAGAGCGGGGTGACACAGATACGCAGTATTTT.

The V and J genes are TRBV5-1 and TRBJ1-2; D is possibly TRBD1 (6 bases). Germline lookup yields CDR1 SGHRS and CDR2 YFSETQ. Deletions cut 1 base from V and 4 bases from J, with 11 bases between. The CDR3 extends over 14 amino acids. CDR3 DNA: TGCGCCAGCAGCTTGATCCAGGGGACCTATGGCTACACCTTC. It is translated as CASSLIQGTYGYTF.

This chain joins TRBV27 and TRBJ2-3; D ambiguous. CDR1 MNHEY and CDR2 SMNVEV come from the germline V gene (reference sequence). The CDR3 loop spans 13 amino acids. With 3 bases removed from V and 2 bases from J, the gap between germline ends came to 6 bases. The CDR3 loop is CASSLSFTDTQYF. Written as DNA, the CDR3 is TGTGCCAGCAGTTTGTCTTTCACAGATACGCAGTATTTT.

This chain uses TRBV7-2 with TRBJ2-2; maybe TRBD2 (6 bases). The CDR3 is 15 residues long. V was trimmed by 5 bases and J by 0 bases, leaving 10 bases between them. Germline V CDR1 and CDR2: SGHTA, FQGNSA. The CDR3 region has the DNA TGTGCCAGCAGCAGACTAGGCGCGAACACCGGGGAGCTGTTTTTT. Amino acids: CASSRLGANTGELFF.

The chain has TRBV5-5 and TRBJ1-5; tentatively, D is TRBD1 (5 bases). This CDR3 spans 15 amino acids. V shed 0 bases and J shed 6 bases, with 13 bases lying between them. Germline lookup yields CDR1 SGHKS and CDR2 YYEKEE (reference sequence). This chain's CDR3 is CASSLDWPGFQPQHF. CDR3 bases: TGTGCCAGCAGCTTGGATTGGCCAGGGTTTCAGCCCCAGCATTTT.

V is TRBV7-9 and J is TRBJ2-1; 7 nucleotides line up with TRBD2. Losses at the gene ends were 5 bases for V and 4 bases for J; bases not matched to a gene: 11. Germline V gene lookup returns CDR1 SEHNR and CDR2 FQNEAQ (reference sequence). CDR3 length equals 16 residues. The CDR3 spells CASSPRLADKYNEQFF. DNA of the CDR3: TGTGCCAGCAGCCCCCGACTAGCAGATAAATACAATGAGCAGTTCTTC.

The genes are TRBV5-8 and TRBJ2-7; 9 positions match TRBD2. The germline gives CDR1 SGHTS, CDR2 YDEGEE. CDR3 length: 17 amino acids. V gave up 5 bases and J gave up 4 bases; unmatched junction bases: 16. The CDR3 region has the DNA TGTGCCAGCAGTAATACCGGACCGGGACTAGCACTATACGAGCAGTACTTC. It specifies CASSNTGPGLALYEQYF.

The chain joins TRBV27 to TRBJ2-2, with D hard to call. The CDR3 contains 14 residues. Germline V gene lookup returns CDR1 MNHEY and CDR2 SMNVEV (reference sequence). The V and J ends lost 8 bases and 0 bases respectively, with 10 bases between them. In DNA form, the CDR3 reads TGTGCCAGCTCCCGGGTTCCGAACACCGGGGAGCTGTTTTTT. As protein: CASSRVPNTGELFF.

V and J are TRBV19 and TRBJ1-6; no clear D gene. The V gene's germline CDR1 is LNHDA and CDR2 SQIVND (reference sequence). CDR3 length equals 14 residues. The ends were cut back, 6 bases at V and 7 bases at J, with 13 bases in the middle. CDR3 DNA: TGTGCCAGTAGGGAATGGGAGGGAAATTCACCCCTCCACTTT. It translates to CASREWEGNSPLHF. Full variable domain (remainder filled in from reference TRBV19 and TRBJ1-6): DGGITQSPKYLFRKEGQNVTLSCEQNLNHDAMYWYRQDPGQGLRLIYYSQIVNDFQKGDIAEGYSVSREKKESFPLTVTSAQKNPTAFYLCASREWEGNSPLHFGNGTRLTVT.

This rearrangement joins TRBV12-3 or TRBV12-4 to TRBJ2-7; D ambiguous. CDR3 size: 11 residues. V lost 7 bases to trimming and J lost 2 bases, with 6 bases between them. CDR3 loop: CASTLAYEQYF. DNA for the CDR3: TGTGCCAGCACTCTTGCCTACGAGCAGTACTTC.

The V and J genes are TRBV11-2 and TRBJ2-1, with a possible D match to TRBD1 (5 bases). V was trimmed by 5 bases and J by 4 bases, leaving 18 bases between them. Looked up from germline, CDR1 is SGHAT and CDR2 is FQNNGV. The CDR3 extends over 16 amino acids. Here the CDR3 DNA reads TGTGCCAGCAGCCAAGTCGACAGAACCTTTTACAATGAGCAGTTCTTC. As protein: CASSQVDRTFYNEQFF.

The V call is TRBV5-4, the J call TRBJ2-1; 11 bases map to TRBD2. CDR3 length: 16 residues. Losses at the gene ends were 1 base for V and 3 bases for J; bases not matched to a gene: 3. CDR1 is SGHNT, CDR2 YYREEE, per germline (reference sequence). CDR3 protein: CASSLQTSGGYNEQFF. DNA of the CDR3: TGTGCCAGCAGCTTGCAAACTAGCGGGGGCTACAATGAGCAGTTCTTC.

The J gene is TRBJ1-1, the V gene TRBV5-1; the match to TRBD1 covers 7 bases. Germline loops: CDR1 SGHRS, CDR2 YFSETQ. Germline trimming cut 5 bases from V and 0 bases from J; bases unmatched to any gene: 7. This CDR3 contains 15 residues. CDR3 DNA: TGCGCCAGCAGAGACAGGGCGTACCTGAACACTGAAGCTTTCTTT. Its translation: CASRDRAYLNTEAFF.